What follows are 6 T cell receptor beta chains derived from one specimen sequenced in a study of blood T cell repertoires in COVID-19. Data came from immunoSEQ multiplex PCR; TCRdb stores just in-frame clones and leaves some out. This table holds approximately 96,000 clones, more than 90% found once. Sequencing was carried out using peripheral blood. Source of these receptors: a man between 60 and 75 years old with acute or convalescent COVID-19.

In DNA form, the CDR3 reads TGCGCCAGCAGCCAAGATCTTTCAGGAACTGGGGCCAACGTCCTGACTTTC. Amino acids: CASSQDLSGTGANVLTF. V usage is TRBV4-3 and J usage is TRBJ2-6; D remains ambiguous. V lost 0 bases to trimming and J lost 2 bases, with 11 bases between them. CDR3 length equals 17 residues. In germline, CDR1 is LGHNA, CDR2 YSLEER.

The rearrangement links TRBV7-6 to TRBJ2-5; 12 bases align to TRBD2. The CDR3 is made up of 16 amino acids. With V trimmed by 1 base and J by 3 bases, 3 bases remained unmatched. Germline values: CDR1 SGHVS, CDR2 FNYEAQ. CDR3 nucleotides: TGTGCCAGCAGCTTAGGGGCTAGCGGGAGGGAAGAGACCCAGTACTTC. This codes for CASSLGASGREETQYF. Complete variable domain (other parts from reference TRBV7-6 and TRBJ2-5): GAGVSQSPRYKVTKRGQDVALRCDPISGHVSLYWYRQALGQGPEFLTYFNYEAQQDKSGLPNDRFSAERPEGSISTLTIQRTEQRDSAMYRCASSLGASGREETQYFGPGTRLLVL.

V is TRBV20-1 and J is TRBJ2-3, with 10 bases lining up with TRBD1. The germline CDR1 and CDR2 sequences are DFQATT and SNEGSKA (reference sequence). V trimming: 3 bases; J trimming: 5 bases; junction bases outside the gene matches: 17. This CDR3 is built from 18 residues. The CDR3 region is CSASNRGTGDKSRDTQYF. DNA of the CDR3: TGCAGTGCTAGTAATCGCGGGACAGGGGATAAGTCACGAGATACGCAGTATTTT.

The genes are TRBV27 and TRBJ2-2; a possible D gene is TRBD2 (6 bases). V lost 3 bases and J lost 4, with 12 bases in between. Germline CDR1 is MNHEY and CDR2 is SMNVEV (reference sequence). The CDR3 covers 15 residues. CDR3 DNA sequence: TGTGCCAGCAGTTTCGAGCGGGTGGTCACCGGGGAGCTGTTTTTT. As protein: CASSFERVVTGELFF.

V gene TRBV3-1 (or the pseudogene TRBV3-2) combines with J gene TRBJ2-3; 13 bases agree with TRBD2. This CDR3 is built from 14 residues. The trim removed 4 bases at V and 6 bases at J, leaving 1 base unmatched. CDR1 and CDR2 from the germline V gene are LGHDT and YNNKEL (reference sequence). The CDR3 reads CASSRTSGSDTQYF. DNA for the CDR3: TGTGCCAGCAGCCGGACTAGCGGGAGTGATACGCAGTATTTT.

The chain is built from TRBV7-9 and TRBJ1-5, with 7 bases identical to TRBD1. Germline values: CDR1 SEHNR, CDR2 FQNEAQ (reference sequence). The CDR3 has 15 amino acids. Germline trimming cut 5 bases from V and 0 bases from J; bases unmatched to any gene: 4. The CDR3 sequence: CASSRGTASNQPQHF. In nucleotides, the CDR3 is TGTGCCAGCAGCCGCGGGACAGCTAGCAATCAGCCCCAGCATTTT.